The 31 T cell receptor beta chains given below trace back to one sample, sequenced in a study of vaccination effects on CD4 cells after COVID-19. Antigen-specific CD4+ T cells were expanded (with viral peptide pools) by the ViraFEST assay ahead of sequencing. Isolating CD4+ T cells followed approximately 9 days of culture. It was two doses of either the BNT162b2 or mRNA-1273 vaccine that participants received. No antigen has been assigned to these receptors. Profiled with immunoSEQ multiplex PCR; TCRdb holds only in-frame clones, not every one. The sample contains under 80,000 clones, around three quarters of which appear only once. Here the sequenced sample was CD4+ T cells from PBMCs cultured with HCoV-OC43 spike peptides, taken after COVID-19 vaccination. Subset described: HCoV-OC43 spike overlapping peptide pool stimulation. These receptors all come from a human donor who received a COVID-19 vaccine.

The chain has TRBV7-9 and TRBJ1-1, with TRBD1 as a possible D gene (6 bases). V was pared by 5 bases and J by 1 base, with 17 bases between. The germline gives CDR1 SEHNR, CDR2 FQNEAQ (reference sequence). The CDR3 extends over 16 amino acids. CDR3 residues: CASSPRGAGSNTEAFF. CDR3 nucleotide sequence: TGTGCCAGCAGCCCAAGGGGGGCAGGGTCGAACACTGAAGCTTTCTTT. The entire variable domain, with the rest obtained from reference TRBV7-9 and TRBJ1-1, is as follows: DTGVSQNPRHKITKRGQNVTFRCDPISEHNRLYWYRQTLGQGPEFLTYFQNEAQLEKSRLLSDRFSAERPKGSFSTLEIQRTEQGDSAMYLCASSPRGAGSNTEAFFGQGTRLTVV.

The chain carries TRBV2 and TRBJ1-6; D remains unclear. V was pared by 4 bases and J by 4 bases, with 5 bases between. The CDR3 has 13 amino acids. The germline V gene has CDR1 SNHLY and CDR2 FYNNEI. As DNA, the CDR3 is TGTGCCAGCAGTGTAGGGTATAATTCACCCCTCCACTTT. Its translation is CASSVGYNSPLHF.

V and J are TRBV7-8 and TRBJ1-4, with 9 nucleotides matching TRBD1. CDR3 length equals 15 residues. CDR1 is SGHVS and CDR2 is FQNEAQ in the germline V gene. The J segment lost 3 bases and the V segment lost 5 bases, leaving 4 bases of the junction unmatched. Here the CDR3 reads CASSLDRGANEKLFF. The CDR3 region has the DNA TGTGCCAGCAGCCTAGACAGGGGGGCTAATGAAAAACTGTTTTTT.

This clone has a handful of counts. V and J are TRBV6-2 or TRBV6-3 and TRBJ2-2, with TRBD2 matching 11 bases. Germline V gene lookup returns CDR1 MNHEY and CDR2 SVGEGT. The V and J ends lost 5 bases and 5 bases, in that order; junction bases with no gene match: 7. The length of the CDR3 is 16 residues. In nucleotides, the CDR3 is TGTGCCAGCAGTCCCACTAGCGGGAGAATTACCGGGGAGCTGTTTTTT. Translation: CASSPTSGRITGELFF.

The chain employs TRBV12-5 and TRBJ1-5; a weak D match, TRBD1 (5 bases). V gave up 3 bases and J gave up 5 bases, with 14 bases separating them. The CDR3 has 15 amino acids. Germline V lookup: CDR1 LGHNT, CDR2 FRNRAP. In DNA form, the CDR3 reads TGTGCTAGTGGTTTTGGGGGGTGGGCGGATCAGCCCCAGCATTTT. This sequence encodes CASGFGGWADQPQHF.

The rearrangement joins TRBV2 to TRBJ2-2; 9 bases fit TRBD2. J lost 3 bases, V lost 7 bases, and 9 bases had no gene match. Germline lookup yields CDR1 SNHLY and CDR2 FYNNEI. There are 16 residues in the CDR3. The CDR3 region has the DNA TGTGCCAGCACAAGTAGCGGGGGCCTTTACACCGGGGAGCTGTTTTTT. Its protein is CASTSSGGLYTGELFF.

The rearrangement uses TRBV5-1 and TRBJ1-3, with D tentatively TRBD1 (5 bases). This CDR3 region has 15 residues. The V end lost 1 base, the J end lost 2 bases, and 10 bases lay between the germline ends. Germline lookup yields CDR1 SGHRS and CDR2 YFSETQ. CDR3 in amino acids: CASSLIGVPGNTIYF. CDR3 DNA sequence: TGCGCCAGCAGCTTGATAGGGGTACCTGGAAACACCATATATTTT.

The chain combines TRBV24-1 with TRBJ2-5, with TRBD1 matching 7 bases. This CDR3 has 13 residues. Germline CDR1 is KGHDR and CDR2 is SFDVKD. The J segment lost 5 bases and the V segment lost 5 bases, leaving 4 bases of the junction unmatched. The CDR3 spells CATSGRGWETQYF. CDR3 nucleotides: TGTGCCACCAGTGGCAGGGGGTGGGAGACCCAGTACTTC.

CDR3 amino acids: CASSVGLGLAEYNEQFF. In DNA, the CDR3 is TGTGCCAGCAGCGTAGGGTTAGGACTAGCGGAATACAATGAGCAGTTCTTC. The rearrangement uses TRBV9 and TRBJ2-1, with 10 bases lining up with TRBD2. Germline trimming cut 0 bases from V and 4 bases from J; bases unmatched to any gene: 7. The CDR3 runs 17 residues. Germline lookup yields CDR1 SGDLS and CDR2 YYNGEE.

This rearrangement joins TRBV28 to TRBJ2-2; D possibly corresponds to TRBD1 (6 bases). V dropped 7 bases and J dropped 4 bases, with 19 bases sitting between them. The CDR3 runs 16 residues. Per the germline V gene, CDR1 is MDHEN and CDR2 is SYDVKM. CDR3 sequence (DNA): TGTGCCAGCACCATATTTACAGGGCTCGGCACCGGGGAGCTGTTTTTT. Protein product: CASTIFTGLGTGELFF.

This rearrangement joins TRBV5-5 to TRBJ2-2; 9 bases fit TRBD1. The CDR3 loop spans 17 amino acids. The trim removed 2 bases at V and 3 bases at J, leaving 8 bases unmatched. In germline, CDR1 is SGHKS, CDR2 YYEKEE (reference sequence). The CDR3 nucleotides are TGTGCCAGCAGCTTTGCCGCACAGGGGGCACACACCGGGGAGCTGTTTTTT. Protein: CASSFAAQGAHTGELFF. The full variable domain, rest sourced from reference TRBV5-5 and TRBJ2-2, is DAGVTQSPTHLIKTRGQQVTLRCSPISGHKSVSWYQQVLGQGPQFIFQYYEKEERGRGNFPDRFSARQFPNYSSELNVNALLLGDSALYLCASSFAAQGAHTGELFFGEGSRLTVL.

The V gene is TRBV6-5, the J gene TRBJ1-1; D not resolved. This CDR3 is 13 amino acids long. CDR1 and CDR2 (germline): MNHEY, SVGAGI. Trimming removed 6 bases from V and 5 bases from J, with 13 bases in between. The chain's CDR3 is CASRHPGITEAFF. The CDR3 nucleotides read TGTGCCAGCAGACACCCTGGGATAACTGAAGCTTTCTTT.

This rearrangement joins TRBV6-1 to TRBJ2-5, with D hard to call. The CDR3 is made up of 15 amino acids. V shed 0 bases and J shed 5 bases, with 13 bases lying between them. Germline CDR1 MNHNS, CDR2 SASEGT. The CDR3 here is CASSEAVGIQETQYF. In DNA form, the CDR3 reads TGTGCCAGCAGTGAAGCTGTAGGGATCCAGGAGACCCAGTACTTC.

The chain is built from TRBV10-3 and TRBJ2-5; the match to TRBD2 covers 8 bases. J was trimmed by 7 bases and V by 3 bases; bases with no gene match: 13. The CDR3 is 16 amino acids. The germline V gene encodes CDR1 ENHRY and CDR2 SYGVKD. CDR3 in amino acids: CAISDLQGLDLGTQYF. The CDR3 nucleotides are TGTGCCATCAGTGACCTCCAGGGACTAGATTTGGGGACCCAGTACTTC.

Concerning this clone: At one boundary the junction diverges from the germline segment, which might be a read error. The chain couples TRBV19 to TRBJ2-1, with TRBD2 identical over 8 bases. The CDR3 is made up of 14 amino acids. Germline V gives CDR1 LNHDA, CDR2 SQIVND (reference sequence). DNA of the CDR3: TGTGCCAGTAGTATACGTCCCCCAGCGGGGGTGCAGATCTTC. Translated, it gives CASSIRPPAGVQIF.

V is TRBV6-6 and J is TRBJ1-2; no firm D call. The germline CDR1 and CDR2 sequences are MNHNY and SVGAGI (reference sequence). The CDR3 loop spans 12 amino acids. V dropped 5 bases and J dropped 4 bases, with 8 bases sitting between them. CDR3 nucleotide sequence: TGTGCCAGCAGTCGAGAAGGCTATGGCTACACCTTC. Translating gives CASSREGYGYTF.

This clone was detected a few times. V is TRBV6-5 and J is TRBJ2-2; 7 bases fit TRBD1. Germline trimming cut 4 bases from V and 1 base from J; bases unmatched to any gene: 6. This CDR3 spans 16 amino acids. In germline, CDR1 is MNHEY, CDR2 SVGAGI. The CDR3 nucleotides are TGTGCCAGCAGTTCCAAAAGACAGGGGAACACCGGGGAGCTGTTTTTT. Translation gives CASSSKRQGNTGELFF.

The chain links TRBV10-1 to TRBJ2-5; 15 positions match TRBD2. This CDR3 contains 16 residues. V lost 6 bases to trimming and J lost 2 bases; unmatched junction nucleotides: 4. Germline lookup yields CDR1 WNHNN and CDR2 SYGVQD (reference sequence). DNA for the CDR3: TGCGCCAGCAGCCCGGGGACTAGCGGGGGGCAAGAGACCCAGTACTTC. As protein: CASSPGTSGGQETQYF.

In nucleotides, the CDR3 is TGTGCCAGCTCACTGGGGGACAGGGGGTACGAGCAGTACGTC. Protein: CASSLGDRGYEQYV. V gene TRBV18 combines with J gene TRBJ2-7; TRBD1 aligns across 11 bases. Germline-derived CDR1 and CDR2 are KGHSH and LQKENI. The CDR3 sequence is 14 residues long. V lost 4 bases to trimming and J lost 4 bases; unmatched junction nucleotides: 3.

This clone showed up just a few times. The chain uses TRBV12-3 or TRBV12-4 and TRBJ1-1; D remains unclear. The germline V and J ends were trimmed by 3 bases and 5 bases, with 10 bases remaining between them. This CDR3 has 13 amino acids. In DNA, the CDR3 is TGTGCCAGCAGTTTTCATGAGGAGACTGAAGCTTTCTTT. Its protein is CASSFHEETEAFF.

The rearrangement uses TRBV11-3 and TRBJ2-4; D is perhaps TRBD1 or TRBD2 (5 bases each). The V end was cut by 1 base, the J end by 0 bases, with 10 bases between. CDR1 is SGHNT, CDR2 YENEEA, per germline. This CDR3 is built from 16 residues. CDR3 DNA: TGTGCCAGCAGCTTAGGTGGGACCTTAGCCAAAAACATTCAGTACTTC. Residues: CASSLGGTLAKNIQYF.

In its sample, this clone was seen a few times. The CDR3 spells CAWSVGRGPNQPQHF. DNA for the CDR3: TGTGCCTGGAGTGTAGGCAGGGGTCCCAATCAGCCCCAGCATTTT. The chain couples TRBV30 to TRBJ1-5; perhaps TRBD1 as D (6 bases). Germline V gene data show CDR1 as GTSNPN and CDR2 as SVGIG (reference sequence). The CDR3 consists of 15 residues. Trimming shortened V by 0 bases and J by 3 bases, and 12 bases separated the two germline ends.

This sequence joins TRBV24-1 and TRBJ1-2; D is possibly TRBD1 (6 bases). CDR1 KGHDR and CDR2 SFDVKD come from the germline V gene. The V and J ends lost 9 bases and 2 bases respectively, with 12 bases between them. The CDR3 totals 13 residues. CDR3 coding DNA: TGTGCCACCGCACAGGGAGCCAACTATGGCTACACCTTC. This codes for CATAQGANYGYTF.

The chain combines TRBV7-9 with TRBJ2-5, with D unclear. Germline CDR1 reads SEHNR; CDR2 reads FQNEAQ (reference sequence). With 6 bases removed from V and 4 bases from J, the gap between germline ends came to 6 bases. The CDR3 sequence is 11 residues long. This CDR3 is CASRVGETQYF. The DNA of the CDR3 is TGTGCCAGCAGGGTTGGAGAGACCCAGTACTTC.

This clone has a single count. The chain uses TRBV5-1 and TRBJ1-3, with 10 bases fitting TRBD1. CDR3 length equals 14 residues. V gave up 0 bases and J gave up 8 bases; unmatched junction bases: 2. The germline V gene has CDR1 SGHRS and CDR2 YFSETQ. The CDR3 DNA reads TGCGCCAGCAGCTTGGGACAGGGGGCCTACACCATATATTTT. Translated: CASSLGQGAYTIYF.

The chain links TRBV7-3 to TRBJ1-5, with a weak D call TRBD1 (6 bases). The germline CDR1 and CDR2 sequences are SGHTA and FQGTGA. The CDR3 is 16 amino acids. Trimming left V 5 bases short and J 0 bases short, with 14 bases between. CDR3 coding DNA: TGTGCCAGCAGCCTTACGGGACACTATAGCAATCAGCCCCAGCATTTT. Residues: CASSLTGHYSNQPQHF.

CDR3 nucleotide sequence: TGTGCCAGCTCACGGGACAGGGCACCCTCCTACGAGCAGTACGTC. Residues: CASSRDRAPSYEQYV. The J gene is TRBJ2-7, the V gene TRBV18, with TRBD1 matching 9 bases. Trimming removed 4 bases from V and 0 bases from J; junction bases left unmatched: 4. The germline gives CDR1 KGHSH, CDR2 LQKENI. This CDR3 has 15 amino acids.

V and J are TRBV7-8 and TRBJ2-5; maybe TRBD2 (5 bases). The V end lost 4 bases, the J end lost 3 bases, and 12 bases lay between the germline ends. Germline CDR1 is SGHVS and CDR2 is FQNEAQ. The CDR3 runs 14 residues. This CDR3 is CASSSRRREETQYF. Written as DNA, the CDR3 is TGTGCCAGCAGCTCTAGGCGGCGGGAAGAGACCCAGTACTTC.

This clone was observed a handful of times. This chain uses TRBV7-3 with TRBJ2-1; D is unclear. Trimming shortened V by 3 bases and J by 6 bases, and 6 bases separated the two germline ends. The length of the CDR3 is 12 residues. Germline CDR1 is SGHTA and CDR2 is FQGTGA. DNA for the CDR3: TGTGCCAGCAGCTTCTCCGGCAATGAGCAGTTCTTC. It specifies CASSFSGNEQFF.

J is TRBJ2-2 and V is TRBV5-6, with D uncertain. Trimming left V 10 bases short and J 1 base short, with 20 bases between. CDR1 is SGHDT and CDR2 is YYEEEE in the germline V gene. The CDR3 sequence is 16 residues long. The CDR3 DNA reads TGTGCCTCCCTGTACCTTGGGGTGCGGAACACCGGGGAGCTGTTTTTT. Amino acid sequence: CASLYLGVRNTGELFF. Looking up the rest from reference TRBV5-6 and TRBJ2-2 gives the full variable domain: DAGVTQSPTHLIKTRGQQVTLRCSPKSGHDTVSWYQQALGQGPQFIFQYYEEEERQRGNFPDRFSGHQFPNYSSELNVNALLLGDSALYLCASLYLGVRNTGELFFGEGSRLTVL.

This clone has a handful of counts. The chain carries TRBV9 and TRBJ1-5, with 7 bases aligning to TRBD1. This CDR3 is 16 amino acids long. J gave up 2 bases and V 4 bases, and 9 bases lay outside the gene matches. CDR1 SGDLS and CDR2 YYNGEE come from the germline V gene. The DNA for the CDR3 is TGTGCCAGCAGCCCCGATCCAACAGGGGGCAATCAGCCCCAGCATTTT. It specifies CASSPDPTGGNQPQHF.